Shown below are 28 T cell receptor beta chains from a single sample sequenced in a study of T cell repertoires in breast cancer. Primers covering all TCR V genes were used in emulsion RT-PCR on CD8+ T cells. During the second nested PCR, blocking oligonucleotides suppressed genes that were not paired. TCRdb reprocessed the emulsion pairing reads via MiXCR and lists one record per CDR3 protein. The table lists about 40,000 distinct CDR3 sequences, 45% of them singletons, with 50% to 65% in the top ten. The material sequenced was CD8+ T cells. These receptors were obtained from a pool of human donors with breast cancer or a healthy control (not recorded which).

This CDR3 reads CSVQGPPGELFF. The CDR3 nucleotides read TGCAGCGTACAGGGACCACCCGGGGAGCTGTTTTTT. The rearrangement uses TRBV29-1 and TRBJ2-2, with D tentatively TRBD1 (6 bases). V lost 6 bases to trimming and J lost 6 bases, with 11 bases between them. Germline V gives CDR1 SQVTM, CDR2 ANQGSEA. The CDR3 covers 12 residues.

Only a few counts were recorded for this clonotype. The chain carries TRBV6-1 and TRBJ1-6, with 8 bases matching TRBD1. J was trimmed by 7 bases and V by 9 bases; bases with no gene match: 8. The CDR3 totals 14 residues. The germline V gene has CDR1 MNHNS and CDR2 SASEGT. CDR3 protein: CASSTGVENSPLHF. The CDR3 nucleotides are TGTGCCAGTTCGACAGGGGTTGAGAATTCACCCCTCCACTTT.

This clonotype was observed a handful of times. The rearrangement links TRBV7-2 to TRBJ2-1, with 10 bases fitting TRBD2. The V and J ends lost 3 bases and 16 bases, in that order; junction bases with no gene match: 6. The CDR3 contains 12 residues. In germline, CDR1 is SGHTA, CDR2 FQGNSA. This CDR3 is CASSFSGRPSFF. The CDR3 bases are TGTGCCAGCAGCTTTAGCGGGAGGCCCAGTTTCTTC.

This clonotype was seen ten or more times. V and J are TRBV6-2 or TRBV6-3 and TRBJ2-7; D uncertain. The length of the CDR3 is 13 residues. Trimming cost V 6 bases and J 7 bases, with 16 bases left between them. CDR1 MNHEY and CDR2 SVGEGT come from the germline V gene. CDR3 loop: CASSPAGPWEQYF. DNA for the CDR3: TGTGCCAGCAGCCCAGCCGGGCCCTGGGAGCAGTACTTC.

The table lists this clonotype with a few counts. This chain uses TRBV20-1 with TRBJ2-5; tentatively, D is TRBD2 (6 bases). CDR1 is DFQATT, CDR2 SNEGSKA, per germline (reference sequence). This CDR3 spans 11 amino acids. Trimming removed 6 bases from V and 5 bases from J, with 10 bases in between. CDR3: CSAKGGETQYF. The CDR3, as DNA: TGCAGTGCCAAGGGAGGCGAGACCCAGTACTTC.

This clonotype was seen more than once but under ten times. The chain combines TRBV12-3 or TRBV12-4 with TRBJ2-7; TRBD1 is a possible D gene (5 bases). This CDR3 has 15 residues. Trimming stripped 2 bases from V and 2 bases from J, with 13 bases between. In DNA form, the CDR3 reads TGTGCCAGCAGTTTACCAGGGAAAAAACCCTACGAGCAGTACTTC. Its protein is CASSLPGKKPYEQYF.

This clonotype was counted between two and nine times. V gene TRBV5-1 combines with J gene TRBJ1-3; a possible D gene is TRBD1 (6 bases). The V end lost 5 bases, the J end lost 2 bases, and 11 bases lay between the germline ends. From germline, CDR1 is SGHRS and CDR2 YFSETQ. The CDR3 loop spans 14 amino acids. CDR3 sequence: CASRSTGTGNTIYF. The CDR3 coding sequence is TGCGCCAGCAGGTCCACAGGGACTGGAAACACCATATATTTT.

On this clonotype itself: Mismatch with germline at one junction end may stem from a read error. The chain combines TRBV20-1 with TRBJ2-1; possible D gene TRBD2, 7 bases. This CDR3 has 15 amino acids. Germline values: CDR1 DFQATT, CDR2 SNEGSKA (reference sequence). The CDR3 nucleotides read TGCAGTGCCCGAGGGGGGGGCCACTCCTACAATGAGCGGTTCTTC. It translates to CSARGGGHSYNERFF.

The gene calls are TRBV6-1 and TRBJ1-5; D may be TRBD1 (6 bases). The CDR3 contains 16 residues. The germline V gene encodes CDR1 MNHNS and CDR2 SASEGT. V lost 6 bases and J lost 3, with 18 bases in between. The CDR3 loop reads CASSPRLGGNNQPQHF. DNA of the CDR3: TGTGCCAGCAGCCCCCGGCTAGGGGGAAACAATCAGCCCCAGCATTTT.

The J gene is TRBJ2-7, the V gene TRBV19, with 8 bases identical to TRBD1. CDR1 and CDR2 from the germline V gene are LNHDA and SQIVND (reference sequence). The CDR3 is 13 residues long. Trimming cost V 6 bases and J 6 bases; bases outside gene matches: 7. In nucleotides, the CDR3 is TGTGCCAGTAGCGACAGGGGATCGGGCGAGCAGTACTTC. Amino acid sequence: CASSDRGSGEQYF.

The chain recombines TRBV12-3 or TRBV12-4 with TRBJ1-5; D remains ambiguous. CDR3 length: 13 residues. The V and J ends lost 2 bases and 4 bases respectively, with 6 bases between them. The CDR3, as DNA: TGTGCCAGCAGTTTAAAGGGAAATCAGCCCCAGCATTTT. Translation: CASSLKGNQPQHF.

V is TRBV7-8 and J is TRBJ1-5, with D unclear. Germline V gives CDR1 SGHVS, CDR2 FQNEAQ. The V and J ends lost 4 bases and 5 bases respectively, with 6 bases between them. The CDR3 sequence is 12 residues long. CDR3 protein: CASSSKDQPQHF. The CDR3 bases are TGTGCCAGCAGCTCGAAAGATCAGCCCCAGCATTTT.

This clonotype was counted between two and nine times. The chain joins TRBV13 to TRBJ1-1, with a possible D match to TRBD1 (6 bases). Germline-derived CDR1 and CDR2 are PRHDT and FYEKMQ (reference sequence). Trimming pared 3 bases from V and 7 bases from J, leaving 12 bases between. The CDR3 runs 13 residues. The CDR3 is CASSFGGGGEAFF. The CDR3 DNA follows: TGTGCCAGCAGCTTTGGAGGGGGAGGTGAAGCTTTCTTT.

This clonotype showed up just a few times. CDR3 loop: CSARRLAGAQETQYF. The CDR3 DNA sequence: TGCAGTGCTAGAAGACTAGCGGGGGCCCAAGAGACCCAGTACTTC. The chain joins TRBV20-1 to TRBJ2-5, with TRBD2 matching over 12 bases. The CDR3 has 15 amino acids. Germline V gene lookup returns CDR1 DFQATT and CDR2 SNEGSKA (reference sequence). V gave up 2 bases and J gave up 1 base; unmatched junction bases: 2.

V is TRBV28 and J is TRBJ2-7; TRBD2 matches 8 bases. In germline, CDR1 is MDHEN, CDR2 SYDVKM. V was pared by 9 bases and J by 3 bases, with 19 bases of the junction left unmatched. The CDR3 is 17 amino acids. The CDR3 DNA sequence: TGTGCCAGTACCCGCGGACTAGCAGGGGCTTTGGGCTACGAGCAGTACTTC. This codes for CASTRGLAGALGYEQYF. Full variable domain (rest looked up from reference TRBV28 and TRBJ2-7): DVKVTQSSRYLVKRTGEKVFLECVQDMDHENMFWYRQDPGLGLRLIYFSYDVKMKEKGDIPEGYSVSREKKERFSLILESASTNQTSMYLCASTRGLAGALGYEQYFGPGTRLTVT.

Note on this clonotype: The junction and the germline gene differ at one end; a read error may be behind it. The CDR3 bases are TGTGCTAGCAGCTTAGCGGCTAGCGGAGAGACCCAGTACTTC. It is translated as CASSLAASGETQYF. The chain couples TRBV7-7 to TRBJ2-5; 7 bases fit TRBD2. Germline V CDR1 and CDR2: SSHAT, FNYEAQ (reference sequence). CDR3 length equals 14 residues.

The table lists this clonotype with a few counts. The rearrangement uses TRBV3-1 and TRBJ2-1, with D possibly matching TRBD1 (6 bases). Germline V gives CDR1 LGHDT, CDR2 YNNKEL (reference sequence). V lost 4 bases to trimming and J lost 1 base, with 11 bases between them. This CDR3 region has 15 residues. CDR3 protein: CASSPRTDSYNEQFF. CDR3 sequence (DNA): TGTGCCAGCAGCCCGAGGACAGATTCCTACAATGAGCAGTTCTTC.

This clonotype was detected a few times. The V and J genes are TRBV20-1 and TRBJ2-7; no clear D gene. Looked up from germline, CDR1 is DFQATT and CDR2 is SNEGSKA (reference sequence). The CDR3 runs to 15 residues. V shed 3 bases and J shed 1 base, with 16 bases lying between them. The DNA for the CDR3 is TGCAGTGCTAGGAAAAATCCCCTGACATCCTACGAGCAGTACTTC. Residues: CSARKNPLTSYEQYF.

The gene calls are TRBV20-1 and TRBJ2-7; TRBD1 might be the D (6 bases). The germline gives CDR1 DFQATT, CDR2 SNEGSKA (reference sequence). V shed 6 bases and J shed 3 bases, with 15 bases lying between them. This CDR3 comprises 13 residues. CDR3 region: CSAYSRDIYEQYF. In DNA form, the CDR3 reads TGCAGTGCCTACTCCCGGGACATCTACGAGCAGTACTTC.

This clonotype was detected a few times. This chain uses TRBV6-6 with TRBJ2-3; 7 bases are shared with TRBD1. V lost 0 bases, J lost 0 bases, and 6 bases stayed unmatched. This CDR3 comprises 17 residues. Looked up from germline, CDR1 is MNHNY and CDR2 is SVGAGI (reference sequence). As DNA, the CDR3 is TGTGCCAGCAGTTACTCGATCGGGACAGCTAGCACAGATACGCAGTATTTT. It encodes CASSYSIGTASTDTQYF.

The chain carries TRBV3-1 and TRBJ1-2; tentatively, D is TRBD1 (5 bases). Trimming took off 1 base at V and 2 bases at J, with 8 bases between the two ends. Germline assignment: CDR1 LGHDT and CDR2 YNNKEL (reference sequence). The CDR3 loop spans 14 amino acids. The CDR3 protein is CASSQGDVNYGYTF. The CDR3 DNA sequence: TGTGCCAGCAGCCAAGGGGACGTAAACTATGGCTACACCTTC.

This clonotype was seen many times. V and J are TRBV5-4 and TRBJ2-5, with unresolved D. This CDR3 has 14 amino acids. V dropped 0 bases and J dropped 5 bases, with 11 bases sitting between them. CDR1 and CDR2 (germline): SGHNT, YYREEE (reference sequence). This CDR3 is CASSLERAAETQYF. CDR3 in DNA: TGTGCCAGCAGCTTGGAACGGGCCGCGGAGACCCAGTACTTC. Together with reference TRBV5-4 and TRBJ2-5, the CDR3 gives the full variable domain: ETGVTQSPTHLIKTRGQQVTLRCSSQSGHNTVSWYQQALGQGPQFIFQYYREEENGRGNFPPRFSGLQFPNYSSELNVNALELDDSALYLCASSLERAAETQYFGPGTRLLVL.

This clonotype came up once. CDR3 in amino acids: CASSLDVGYEQYF. Here the CDR3 DNA reads TGTGCCAGCAGCTTAGATGTAGGCTACGAGCAGTACTTC. The J gene is TRBJ2-7, the V gene TRBV11-2; D is uncertain. Looked up from germline, CDR1 is SGHAT and CDR2 is FQNNGV. CDR3 length equals 13 residues. Trimming cost V 0 bases and J 3 bases, with 6 bases left between them.

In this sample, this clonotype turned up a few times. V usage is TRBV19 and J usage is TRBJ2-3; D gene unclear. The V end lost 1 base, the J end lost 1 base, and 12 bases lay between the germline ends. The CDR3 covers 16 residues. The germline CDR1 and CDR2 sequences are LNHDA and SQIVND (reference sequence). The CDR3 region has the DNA TGTGCCAGTAGTATAGTGTTGCGGAGCCGCACAGATACGCAGTATTTT. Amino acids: CASSIVLRSRTDTQYF.

Here the CDR3 reads CSAGGQGHSNQPQHF. CDR3 nucleotide sequence: TGCAGTGCCGGCGGACAGGGACATAGCAATCAGCCCCAGCATTTT. This sequence joins TRBV20-1 and TRBJ1-5; 8 positions agree with TRBD1. Germline V gene lookup returns CDR1 DFQATT and CDR2 SNEGSKA (reference sequence). The ends lost 6 bases at V and 0 bases at J; junction bases unmatched: 7. The CDR3 covers 15 residues.

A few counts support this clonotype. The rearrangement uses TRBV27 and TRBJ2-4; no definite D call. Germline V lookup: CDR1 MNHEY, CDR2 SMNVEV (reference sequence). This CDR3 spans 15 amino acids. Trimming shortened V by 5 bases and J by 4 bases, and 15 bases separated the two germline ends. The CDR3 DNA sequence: TGTGCCAGCAGTCCGAAAGGACCAATGAAAAACATTCAGTACTTC. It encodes CASSPKGPMKNIQYF.

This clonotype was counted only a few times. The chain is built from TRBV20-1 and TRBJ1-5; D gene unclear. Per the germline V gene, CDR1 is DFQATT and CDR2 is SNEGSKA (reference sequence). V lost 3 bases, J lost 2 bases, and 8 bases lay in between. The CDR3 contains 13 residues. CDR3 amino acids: CSASGRGNQPQHF. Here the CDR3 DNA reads TGCAGTGCTAGTGGGAGGGGCAATCAGCCCCAGCATTTT.

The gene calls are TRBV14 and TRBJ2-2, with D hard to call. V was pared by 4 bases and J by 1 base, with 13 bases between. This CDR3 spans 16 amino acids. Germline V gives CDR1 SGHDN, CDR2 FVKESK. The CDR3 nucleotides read TGTGCCAGCAGCCCCTGGACCTCCCGGAACACCGGGGAGCTGTTTTTT. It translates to CASSPWTSRNTGELFF.